This passage covers 27 T cell receptor beta chains from one sample sequenced in a study of blood T cells in healthy people across ages. Alongside a J-beta primer mix, a sample-barcoded 5' primer served in a second PCR lasting 7 to 11 cycles. TCRdb passed the 5' RACE reads through MiXCR, listing each CDR3 protein once. This sample has about 970,000 distinct CDR3 sequences; just over 50% occur once, and the top ten carry 20% to 25%. The source material was blood. The receptors were sampled from a woman aged 60-70 years in good health.

The chain combines TRBV29-1 with TRBJ1-2; 9 nucleotides align to TRBD1. This CDR3 contains 13 residues. J gave up 1 base and V 6 bases, and 3 bases lay outside the gene matches. Germline loops: CDR1 SQVTM, CDR2 ANQGSEA. This chain's CDR3 is CSVWGQGNYGYTF. The CDR3 DNA sequence: TGCAGCGTGTGGGGACAGGGTAACTATGGCTACACCTTC.

The rearrangement uses TRBV7-3 and TRBJ2-3; D is perhaps TRBD1 (6 bases). CDR3 size: 16 residues. Per germline, CDR1 SGHTA and CDR2 FQGTGA. The V and J ends lost 4 bases and 0 bases respectively, with 14 bases between them. The DNA of the CDR3 is TGTGCCAGCAGCTCCCAGGGGCTAGCTAGCACAGATACGCAGTATTTT. Amino acids: CASSSQGLASTDTQYF. Full variable domain (missing parts from reference TRBV7-3 and TRBJ2-3): GAGVSQTPSNKVTEKGKYVELRCDPISGHTALYWYRQSLGQGPEFLIYFQGTGAADDSGLPNDRFFAVRPEGSVSTLKIQRTERGDSAVYLCASSSQGLASTDTQYFGPGTRLTVL.

This clonotype has more than one count but fewer than ten. This chain's CDR3 is CASAREVQETQYF. The CDR3 bases are TGTGCCAGCGCACGGGAGGTCCAAGAGACCCAGTACTTC. The rearrangement links TRBV2 to TRBJ2-4; 7 nucleotides match TRBD2. The J call may be wrong; the DNA end is better matched by TRBJ2-5. Germline assignment: CDR1 SNHLY and CDR2 FYNNEI. The CDR3 length is 13 residues.

The genes are TRBV20-1 and TRBJ1-5, with 8 nucleotides matching TRBD1. Germline lookup yields CDR1 DFQATT and CDR2 SNEGSKA (reference sequence). This CDR3 is built from 16 residues. Losses at the gene ends were 1 base for V and 5 bases for J; bases not matched to a gene: 10. The CDR3 here is CSARASPGGGDQPQHF. The CDR3 nucleotides are TGCAGTGCTAGAGCCTCCCCAGGGGGCGGGGATCAGCCCCAGCATTTT.

This clonotype occurred a few times. This rearrangement joins TRBV4-1 to TRBJ2-7; maybe TRBD1 (5 bases). The CDR3 loop spans 14 amino acids. V was clipped by 1 base and J by 4 bases, with 11 bases between them. The germline gives CDR1 MGHRA, CDR2 YSYEKL. CDR3 region: CASSQAGFEYEQYF. The CDR3 region has the DNA TGCGCCAGCAGCCAAGCAGGGTTTGAGTACGAGCAGTACTTC.

This clonotype occurred a few times. The V gene is TRBV6-2 or TRBV6-3, the J gene TRBJ2-6; tentative D call: TRBD1 (5 bases). The CDR3 length is 18 residues. With 2 bases removed from V and 0 bases from J, the gap between germline ends came to 14 bases. The germline gives CDR1 MNHEY, CDR2 SVGEGT. The CDR3 sequence is CASSYGATDTSGANVLTF. CDR3 DNA: TGTGCCAGCAGTTACGGGGCAACAGACACCTCTGGGGCCAACGTCCTGACTTTC.

This clonotype was seen only a few times. This chain connects TRBV20-1 to TRBJ2-7; maybe TRBD2 (5 bases). Germline CDR1 DFQATT, CDR2 SNEGSKA (reference sequence). V lost 0 bases to trimming and J lost 4 bases, with 13 bases between them. This CDR3 has 14 amino acids. The CDR3 bases are TGCAGTGCTAGAGATGCGGTTGGAGGTTACGAGCAGTACTTC. Amino acid sequence: CSARDAVGGYEQYF.

This clonotype was seen a few times. The genes are TRBV28 and TRBJ2-6; possible D gene TRBD2, 5 bases. The CDR3 totals 14 residues. Germline V CDR1 and CDR2: MDHEN, SYDVKM. V lost 6 bases to trimming and J lost 3 bases, with 9 bases between them. CDR3 in amino acids: CASRRGFGANVLTF. The DNA for the CDR3 is TGTGCCAGCAGGAGAGGGTTTGGGGCCAACGTCCTGACTTTC.

This clonotype has more than one count but fewer than ten. The J gene is TRBJ2-4, the V gene TRBV28; tentatively, D is TRBD2 (5 bases). V lost 2 bases, J lost 0 bases, and 11 bases lay in between. This CDR3 spans 16 amino acids. Germline V CDR1 and CDR2: MDHEN, SYDVKM. The chain's CDR3 is CASSLRPSLAKNIQYF. Here the CDR3 DNA reads TGTGCCAGCAGTTTACGGCCTAGCTTAGCCAAAAACATTCAGTACTTC.

CDR3 loop: CASTHAGTAYEQYF. The CDR3 bases are TGTGCCAGCACCCATGCCGGGACAGCCTACGAGCAGTACTTC. This chain links TRBV12-3 or TRBV12-4 with TRBJ2-7; TRBD1 matches at 7 bases. V trimming: 7 bases; J trimming: 2 bases; junction bases outside the gene matches: 8. The CDR3 totals 14 residues.

This clonotype was seen a handful of times. This chain uses TRBV7-9 with TRBJ2-4; maybe TRBD1 (6 bases). CDR1 and CDR2 from the germline V gene are SEHNR and FQNEAQ (reference sequence). The CDR3 sequence is 13 residues long. V lost 3 bases to trimming and J lost 9 bases, with 12 bases between them. CDR3 amino acids: CASSLDQGSIQYF. The CDR3 coding sequence is TGTGCCAGCAGCTTGGATCAGGGGAGCATTCAGTACTTC.

This chain uses TRBV28 with TRBJ1-5; the match to TRBD1 covers 9 bases. J gave up 6 bases and V 5 bases, and 5 bases lay outside the gene matches. The germline V gene encodes CDR1 MDHEN and CDR2 SYDVKM. There are 14 residues in the CDR3. CDR3: CASSPGTGSQPQHF. CDR3 in DNA: TGTGCCAGCAGTCCCGGGACAGGGAGTCAGCCCCAGCATTTT.

V and J are TRBV20-1 and TRBJ2-3; 8 bases align to TRBD2. The ends lost 4 bases at V and 3 bases at J; junction bases unmatched: 6. The CDR3 is 14 residues long. Germline V gives CDR1 DFQATT, CDR2 SNEGSKA (reference sequence). This CDR3 reads CSAKDSGTTDTQYF. The CDR3 DNA reads TGCAGTGCTAAAGATAGCGGGACGACAGATACGCAGTATTTT.

In DNA, the CDR3 is TGCGCCAGCAGCTCTACAGCGGCCACTAACTATGGCTACACCTTC. It specifies CASSSTAATNYGYTF. This chain links TRBV5-1 with TRBJ1-2; no reliable D call. Germline CDR1 reads SGHRS; CDR2 reads YFSETQ. The CDR3 has 15 residues. Deletions cut 3 bases from V and 0 bases from J, with 12 bases between.

J is TRBJ1-5 and V is TRBV5-6; perhaps TRBD1 as D (6 bases). Per the germline V gene, CDR1 is SGHDT and CDR2 is YYEEEE. CDR3 size: 15 residues. V was trimmed by 0 bases and J by 6 bases, leaving 13 bases between them. CDR3 nucleotides: TGTGCCAGCAGCTTGGAAAGGGGGGCCGCTCAGCCCCAGCATTTT. This codes for CASSLERGAAQPQHF.

The chain links TRBV11-2 to TRBJ2-1; D not resolved. Germline V lookup: CDR1 SGHAT, CDR2 FQNNGV. The CDR3 is made up of 17 amino acids. Trimming shortened V by 4 bases and J by 6 bases, and 22 bases separated the two germline ends. CDR3 loop: CASSSVYRSSWGNEQFF. The CDR3 DNA reads as TGTGCCAGCAGCTCAGTGTATCGGTCTTCTTGGGGCAATGAGCAGTTCTTC.

J is TRBJ2-7 and V is TRBV5-1; no clear D gene. The CDR3 spans 15 residues. Deletions cut 0 bases from V and 3 bases from J, with 13 bases between. Germline CDR1 is SGHRS and CDR2 is YFSETQ. The DNA of the CDR3 is TGCGCCAGCAGCTTGGAAAGCCTGAACAACTACGAGCAGTACTTC. Amino acids: CASSLESLNNYEQYF.

This chain uses TRBV20-1 with TRBJ2-4; TRBD2 is a possible D gene (5 bases). Matching the DNA end better, TRBJ2-7 makes the J call doubtful. The CDR3 is made up of 14 amino acids. Per germline, CDR1 DFQATT and CDR2 SNEGSKA (reference sequence). The CDR3 nucleotides read TGCAGTGCTGAGAGCGGTCATTCAAGCTACGAGCAGTACTTC. Protein sequence: CSAESGHSSYEQYF.

This clonotype has at least ten counts. The V gene is TRBV7-2, the J gene TRBJ2-3, with D perhaps matching TRBD2 (6 bases). The CDR3 is made up of 15 amino acids. CDR1 is SGHTA, CDR2 FQGNSA, per germline. Between the trimmed V and J ends, which lost 5 bases and 5 bases, there was a span of 17 bases. The CDR3: CASSRAGTVLDTQYF. As DNA, the CDR3 is TGTGCCAGCAGCAGAGCCGGGACTGTCCTAGATACGCAGTATTTT.

The chain links TRBV7-9 to TRBJ2-4; the match to TRBD2 covers 12 bases. The DNA end favors TRBJ2-7, so the J call may be wrong. This CDR3 spans 16 amino acids. CDR1 SEHNR and CDR2 FQNEAQ come from the germline V gene (reference sequence). CDR3 sequence (DNA): TGTGCCAGCAGCCGACTAGCGGGAGTGATTGCCTACGAGCAGTACTTC. This codes for CASSRLAGVIAYEQYF.

The chain uses TRBV6-1 and TRBJ1-5; 10 nucleotides align to TRBD1. Per germline, CDR1 MNHNS and CDR2 SASEGT. The trim removed 5 bases at V and 2 bases at J, leaving 3 bases unmatched. CDR3 length equals 15 residues. The CDR3 loop reads CASSRTGGGNQPQHF. CDR3 in DNA: TGTGCCAGCAGTCGGACAGGGGGAGGCAATCAGCCCCAGCATTTT.

As regards this clonotype: One junction end does not reproduce the germline sequence, and a read error may be involved. This chain uses TRBV2 with TRBJ2-5; perhaps TRBD1 as D (6 bases). Germline CDR1 reads SNHLY; CDR2 reads FYNNEI. This CDR3 region has 15 residues. The CDR3 DNA is TGTGCCAGCAGTGAAGCGCGACAGGCAGGAAAGACCCGGTACTTC. Translated, it gives CASSEARQAGKTRYF.

The chain carries TRBV18 and TRBJ2-5; tentative D call: TRBD1 (6 bases). The germline CDR1 and CDR2 sequences are KGHSH and LQKENI. The CDR3 is 14 residues long. V was trimmed by 2 bases and J by 4 bases, leaving 11 bases between them. The CDR3 loop is CASSPNTGPETQYF. The CDR3 DNA is TGTGCCAGCTCACCAAATACAGGGCCAGAGACCCAGTACTTC.

This chain uses TRBV28 with TRBJ2-4; unclear D gene. This CDR3 is 15 amino acids long. Germline-derived CDR1 and CDR2 are MDHEN and SYDVKM. Trimming removed 5 bases from V and 2 bases from J, with 13 bases in between. This chain's CDR3 is CASSDPRQSKNIQYF. The CDR3 DNA is TGTGCCAGCAGTGACCCCCGACAATCCAAAAACATTCAGTACTTC. Full variable domain (rest looked up from reference TRBV28 and TRBJ2-4): DVKVTQSSRYLVKRTGEKVFLECVQDMDHENMFWYRQDPGLGLRLIYFSYDVKMKEKGDIPEGYSVSREKKERFSLILESASTNQTSMYLCASSDPRQSKNIQYFGAGTRLSVL.

This clonotype was observed a handful of times. The gene calls are TRBV3-1 and TRBJ2-3, with D possibly being TRBD1 or TRBD2 (6 bases each). Trimming stripped 1 base from V and 6 bases from J, with 14 bases between. Germline CDR1 is LGHDT and CDR2 is YNNKEL (reference sequence). The length of the CDR3 is 15 residues. The CDR3 DNA reads TGTGCCAGCAGCCAAGTTCCCTCGGGGGCGGATACGCAGTATTTT. It encodes CASSQVPSGADTQYF.

Only a few counts were recorded for this clonotype. V gene TRBV6-6 combines with J gene TRBJ1-2; 7 bases are a match to TRBD1. With 7 bases clipped from V and 4 bases from J, the junction kept 9 bases outside the gene matches. The CDR3 totals 14 residues. Germline CDR1 is MNHNY and CDR2 is SVGAGI (reference sequence). CDR3 sequence reads: CASTLVAGGYGYTF. CDR3 DNA sequence: TGTGCCAGCACCCTCGTGGCAGGGGGCTATGGCTACACCTTC.

This chain links TRBV15 with TRBJ1-2; D not resolved. V lost 0 bases to trimming and J lost 6 bases, with 20 bases between them. CDR1 and CDR2 (germline): LNHNV, YYDKDF (reference sequence). This CDR3 has 17 residues. CDR3 nucleotides: TGTGCCACCAGCAGAGAGGGAACAAGAGATTATTACAATGGCTACACCTTC. It translates to CATSREGTRDYYNGYTF.